A selection of T cell receptor beta chains follows, all from one sample in a study of cytomegalovirus exposure and HLA in healthy donors. TCRdb's table, derived via immunoSEQ multiplex PCR, lists solely in-frame clones and lacks some. The sample yields more than 30,000 clones, about 70% seen once. The sample was PBMCs. These receptors were collected from a man aged 35 to 55 in good health and CMV-seropositive. Both conserved end residues are part of each CDR3. A D gene is named only where the DNA matches it firmly. A clone size is listed for some rows: how often the clone was seen (once, few, many), or a class if it is expanded.

CDR3aa	CDR3nt	d_gene	abundance	v_gene	j_gene
CASRQPGQGYGYTF	TGTGCCAGCAGACAACCGGGACAGGGGTATGGCTACACCTTC	TRBD1	.	TRBV6-1	TRBJ1-2
CASSLIGAPKNYEQYF	TGTGCCAGCAGTTTGATAGGGGCCCCGAAGAACTACGAGCAGTACTTC	.	.	TRBV27	TRBJ2-7
CASSLVASLDGYTF	TGTGCCAGCAGCTTAGTGGCCAGTCTGGATGGCTACACCTTC	.	.	TRBV7-2	TRBJ1-2
CASSLSLELAGEQETQYF	TGTGCCAGCAGCTTAAGTTTGGAACTAGCGGGGGAGCAAGAGACCCAGTACTTC	TRBD2	.	TRBV5-6	TRBJ2-5
CASSVGGSGGYEQYF	TGTGCCAGCAGCGTAGGTGGTAGCGGTGGTTACGAGCAGTACTTC	.	.	TRBV9	TRBJ2-7
CASMDRVSGNTIYF	TGTGCCAGCATGGACAGGGTATCTGGAAACACCATATATTTT	TRBD1	.	TRBV6-5	TRBJ1-3
CASSSTGGGNQPQHF	TGTGCCAGCAGTTCGACAGGGGGCGGCAATCAGCCCCAGCATTTT	TRBD1	.	TRBV6-5	TRBJ1-5
CASSSRLAGGTDTQYF	TGTGCCAGCAGCTCGCGACTAGCGGGGGGCACAGATACGCAGTATTTT	TRBD2	.	TRBV11-2	TRBJ2-3
CASSSSFRLTNTDTQYF	TGTGCCAGCAGTTCATCGTTCCGGCTGACAAACACAGATACGCAGTATTTT	.	.	TRBV28	TRBJ2-3
CASRPGGQGTDTQYF	TGTGCCAGTCGCCCGGGGGGACAGGGTACAGATACGCAGTATTTT	TRBD1	.	TRBV7-9	TRBJ2-3
CASSGTVNTEAFF	TGTGCCAGCAGTGGGACAGTCAACACTGAAGCTTTCTTT	TRBD1	.	TRBV28	TRBJ1-1
CASSSNDRGLYNEQFF	TGTGCCAGCAGCTCTAACGACAGGGGGCTCTACAATGAGCAGTTCTTC	TRBD1	.	TRBV11-2	TRBJ2-1
CASSWGGRPGYEQYF	TGTGCCAGCAGCTGGGGGGGCAGGCCGGGCTACGAGCAGTACTTC	.	.	TRBV5-6	TRBJ2-7
CASSFRDRGSYEQYF	TGTGCCAGCTCGTTCCGGGACAGGGGTTCCTACGAGCAGTACTTC	TRBD1	.	TRBV18	TRBJ2-7
CASSYATGGETQYF	TGTGCCAGCAGTTACGCGACAGGGGGAGAGACCCAGTACTTC	TRBD1	.	TRBV6-5	TRBJ2-5
CASSKGGISGNTIYF	TGTGCCAGCAGCAAAGGGGGAATCTCTGGAAACACCATATATTTT	.	.	TRBV5-6	TRBJ1-3
CASSVAGTNSYEQYF	TGTGCCAGCAGCGTTGCCGGGACTAACTCCTACGAGCAGTACTTC	TRBD2	.	TRBV7-2	TRBJ2-7
CASSVAVQGFYEQYF	TGTGCCAGCAGCGTAGCTGTGCAGGGCTTTTACGAGCAGTACTTC	.	.	TRBV9	TRBJ2-7
CSARTRFEQFF	TGCAGTGCTCGGACTCGATTTGAGCAGTTCTTC	.	.	TRBV20-1	TRBJ2-1
CASRGLEYYEQYF	TGTGCCAGCAGGGGACTAGAATACTACGAGCAGTACTTC	TRBD2	.	TRBV6-5	TRBJ2-7
CAIRTGTNTEAFF	TGTGCCATACGGACAGGAACGAACACTGAAGCTTTCTTT	TRBD1	few	TRBV10-3	TRBJ1-1
CASSLHQGSPLHF	TGTGCCAGCAGTTTACATCAGGGATCGCCCCTCCACTTT	.	.	TRBV27	TRBJ1-6
CASSFQGWYEQYF	TGTGCCAGCAGTTTCCAGGGTTGGTACGAGCAGTACTTC	.	.	TRBV6-1	TRBJ2-7
CASSQQGAVEKLFF	TGTGCCAGTAGTCAACAGGGGGCGGTTGAAAAACTGTTTTTT	TRBD1	.	TRBV19	TRBJ1-4
CASSSQASGGLPEQYF	TGTGCCAGCAGCTCCCAAGCTAGCGGGGGCCTGCCCGAGCAGTACTTC	TRBD2	.	TRBV13	TRBJ2-7
CASAWTRDNQPQHF	TGTGCCAGCGCCTGGACAAGGGACAATCAGCCCCAGCATTTT	.	.	TRBV2	TRBJ1-5
CASSIAGARGAFF	TGTGCCAGCAGCATAGCGGGGGCGCGTGGAGCTTTCTTT	.	once	TRBV6-6	TRBJ1-1
CASSLVRGLYTGELFF	TGTGCCAGCAGCTTAGTTCGGGGTCTTTACACCGGGGAGCTGTTTTTT	.	few	TRBV7-2	TRBJ2-2
CASSWGQGITDTQYF	TGCGCCAGCAGCTGGGGACAGGGGATAACAGATACGCAGTATTTT	TRBD1	.	TRBV5-1	TRBJ2-3
CASSLGGTGEAGYTF	TGTGCCAGCAGTTTGGGTGGGACAGGGGAGGCTGGCTACACCTTC	TRBD1	.	TRBV7-2	TRBJ1-2
CASSSQVLGYEQYF	TGTGCCAGCAGCTCTCAAGTCCTAGGCTACGAGCAGTACTTC	.	.	TRBV28	TRBJ2-7